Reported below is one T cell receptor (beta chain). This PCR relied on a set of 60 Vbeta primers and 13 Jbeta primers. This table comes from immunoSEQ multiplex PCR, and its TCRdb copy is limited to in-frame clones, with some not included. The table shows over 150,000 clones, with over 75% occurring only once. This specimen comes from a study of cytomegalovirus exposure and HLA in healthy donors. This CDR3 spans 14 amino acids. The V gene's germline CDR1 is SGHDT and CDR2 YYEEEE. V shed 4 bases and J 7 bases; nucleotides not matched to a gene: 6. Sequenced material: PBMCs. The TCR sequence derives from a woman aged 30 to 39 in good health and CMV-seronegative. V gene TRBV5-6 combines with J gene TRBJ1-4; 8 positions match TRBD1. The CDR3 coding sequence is TGTGCCAGCAGCCTCCGGACAGGGAGTGAAAAACTGTTTTTT. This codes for CASSLRTGSEKLFF.